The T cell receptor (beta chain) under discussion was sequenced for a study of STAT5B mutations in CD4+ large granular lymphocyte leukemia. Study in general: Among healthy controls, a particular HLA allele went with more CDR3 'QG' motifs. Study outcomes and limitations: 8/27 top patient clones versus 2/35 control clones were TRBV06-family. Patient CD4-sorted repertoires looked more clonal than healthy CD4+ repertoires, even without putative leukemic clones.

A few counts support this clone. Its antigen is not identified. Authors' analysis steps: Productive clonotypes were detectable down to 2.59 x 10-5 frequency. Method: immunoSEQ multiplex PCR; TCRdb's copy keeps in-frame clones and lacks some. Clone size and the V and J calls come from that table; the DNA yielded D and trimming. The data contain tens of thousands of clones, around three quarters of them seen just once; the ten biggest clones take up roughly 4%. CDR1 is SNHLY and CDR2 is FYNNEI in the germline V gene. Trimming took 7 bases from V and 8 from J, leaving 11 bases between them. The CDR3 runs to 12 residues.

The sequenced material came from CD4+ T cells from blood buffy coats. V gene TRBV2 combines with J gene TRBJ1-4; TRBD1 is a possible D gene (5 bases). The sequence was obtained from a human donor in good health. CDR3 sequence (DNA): TGTGCCAGCAATCGGGGGGAAGAAAAACTGTTTTTT. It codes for CASNRGEEKLFF.